The clone carrying this TCR beta chain was observed a few times. The data were taken from a study of shared T cell receptors in the human thymus. The repertoire was sequenced with immunoSEQ multiplex PCR; TCRdb's copy has only in-frame clones and lacks some. The sample lists hundreds of thousands of clones; 70% to 90% were seen once. Germline CDR1 MDHEN, CDR2 SYDVKM. Trimming cost V 10 bases and J 7 bases, with 22 bases left between them. This CDR3 is built from 14 residues. The same data also went into a second study, on human thymus T cells. That source reports: Corrective surgery for congenital heart defects was being performed on the healthy Finnish infants who were the donors. Thymic repertoires from unrelated individuals overlapped highly, related research reported.

Sample: thymocytes. This chain links TRBV28 with TRBJ2-5, with D possibly being TRBD2 (5 bases). The source is a boy under two years old with a congenital heart defect. The CDR3 region has the DNA TGTGCCACCCGAACGAGTCGAGAGGGTGCGACCCAGTACTTC. As protein: CATRTSREGATQYF.